The T cell receptor beta chain described here comes from a study of blood T cells in healthy people across ages. Study-wide findings and caveats: It was not possible, with unsorted PBMCs, to conclusively compare naive and antigen-experienced cells.

Germline CDR1 reads DFQATT; CDR2 reads SNEGSKA (reference sequence). The CDR3 runs to 16 residues. J gave up 3 bases and V 1 base, and 9 bases lay outside the gene matches. A note on this clonotype: Antigen specificity is unknown.

Combining a sample-barcoded 5' primer with a J-beta primer mix, a second PCR ran for roughly 6 to 12 cycles. TCRdb re-called the 5' RACE reads with MiXCR, one entry per CDR3 protein. The table lists fewer than 2 million distinct CDR3 sequences, about two fifths of them singletons. There were healthy Caucasian individuals from Russia, aged 6 to 90, serving as donors. What was sequenced was blood. This receptor was identified in a human donor in good health. The gene calls are TRBV20-1 and TRBJ2-7, with TRBD2 matching over 10 bases. The CDR3 loop reads CSARVVLASGGYEQYF. The CDR3 DNA is TGCAGTGCTAGAGTCGTATTAGCTAGCGGGGGCTACGAGCAGTACTTC.